This entry features one T cell receptor beta chain sequence. The antigen remains undetermined. CDR3 length: 15 amino acids. CDR1 and CDR2 (germline): MNHEY, SVGAGI. V lost 0 bases, J lost 8 bases, and 8 bases stayed unmatched. These data belong to a study of Ad26.COV2.S vaccination and SARS-CoV-2 variants. Assay: immunoSEQ multiplex PCR; the TCRdb copy retains only in-frame clones and omits some. Of 350,000 to 450,000 clones in the sample, 92% were seen once. Study results and caveats: Higher spike-specific TCR breadth was found in vaccine recipients than in placebo recipients. Vaccine and placebo recipients had comparable breadth of non-spike TCRs. Breadth and depth estimates from TCRs may understate total T cell responses. Reports say spike-specific CD8+ and CD4+ T cell responses covered substantial breadth after vaccination.

The receptor's source is a human donor who had recovered from COVID-19. Sequencing was performed on peripheral blood, taken after recovery from COVID-19. This chain joins TRBV6-5 and TRBJ1-2; 8 nucleotides match TRBD1. CDR3 DNA sequence: TGTGCCAGCAGTTACTCTCAGGACAGGGCGGTGGGCTACACCTTC. Its translation: CASSYSQDRAVGYTF.